These T cell receptor beta chains were read from a single sample in a study of identical twins. TCRdb analysed the 5' RACE reads with MiXCR anew, one entry per CDR3 protein. The sample yields approximately 890,000 distinct CDR3 sequences, about 12% seen once. The sample also formed part of further work on yellow fever vaccine responses in identical twins.

Sequencing was done on a sample of PBMCs. All receptors derive from a woman aged 18-29 years in good health. Each CDR3 is given with its conserved first and last residue. A D gene is named only where the DNA matches it firmly. The size field is filled for only some rows; it gives once, few, many or a size class.

J gene,D gene,V gene,clone size,CDR3 DNA,CDR3 protein
TRBJ2-1,TRBD1,TRBV5-8,few,TGTGCCAGCAAACTAGGACAGGGGAGAAATGAGCAGTTCTTC,CASKLGQGRNEQFF
TRBJ1-6,.,TRBV25-1,few,TGTGCCAGCAGCCCTACCGGGGAGCCGTGGTCACCCCTCCACTTT,CASSPTGEPWSPLHF
TRBJ2-3,.,TRBV20-1,.,TGCAGTGCTAGAGAACTGGGATCCACAGATACGCAGTATTTT,CSARELGSTDTQYF
TRBJ1-1,.,TRBV6-1,.,TGTGCCAGCGGGCGGGGCGCGGGGAACACTGAAGCTTTCTTT,CASGRGAGNTEAFF
TRBJ2-5,TRBD2,TRBV27,few,TGTGCCAGCAGTCCGCGCCCTCCGGGGGGGGAGACCCAGTACTTC,CASSPRPPGGETQYF
TRBJ2-4,TRBD2,TRBV5-5,many,TGTGCCAGCAGCTTAGGACTAGCGCTAAAAAACATTCAGTACTTC,CASSLGLALKNIQYF
TRBJ2-3,TRBD2,TRBV9,few,TGTGCCAGCAGCGTTTTAGGGACTAGCGGGACCACAGATACGCAGTATTTT,CASSVLGTSGTTDTQYF
TRBJ1-2,.,TRBV6-1,few,TGTGCCACGACAGACCCCGGGGACTATGGCTACACCTTC,CATTDPGDYGYTF
TRBJ2-3,TRBD1,TRBV2,few,TGTGCCAGCACCCCGGGACAGGGGCGCACAGATACGCAGTATTTT,CASTPGQGRTDTQYF
TRBJ2-5,TRBD1,TRBV12-3/TRBV12-4,.,TGTGCCAGCAGTCCTAGGCGGACAGGCCCGTCAGGGGAGACCCAGTACTTC,CASSPRRTGPSGETQYF
TRBJ2-5,.,TRBV5-1,few,TGCGCCAGCAGCTCGGCGGGGCGGGCCCAAGAGACCCAGTACTTC,CASSSAGRAQETQYF
TRBJ2-7,TRBD1,TRBV2,.,TGTGCCAGCAACGGACAGGGGCGTATCTACGAGCAGTACTTC,CASNGQGRIYEQYF
TRBJ2-1,TRBD2,TRBV4-1,.,TGCGCCAGCAGCCAAGATGTGCTAGCGGGGATTAGGGATGAGCAGTTCTTC,CASSQDVLAGIRDEQFF
TRBJ2-1,.,TRBV7-2,few,TGTGCCAGCAGCTTAGGGGTGGTGGGGGCTTGGTACAATGAGCAGTTCTTC,CASSLGVVGAWYNEQFF
TRBJ1-6,.,TRBV19,.,TGTGCCACCCGCGACCGTCCCGCGTATAATTCACCCCTCCACTTT,CATRDRPAYNSPLHF
TRBJ2-5,.,TRBV12-3/TRBV12-4,many,TGTGCCAGCAGCTTTGGTGGAGCCGGGGAGACCCAGTACTTC,CASSFGGAGETQYF
TRBJ2-1,.,TRBV5-6,.,TGTGCCAGCAGCTTGGTCGGCAGGAGAAACGGGGATGAGCAGTTCTTC,CASSLVGRRNGDEQFF
TRBJ2-1,.,TRBV6-1,few,TGTGCCAGCAGAGGAACTGTGAGCTCCTACAATGAGCAGTTCTTC,CASRGTVSSYNEQFF
TRBJ2-1,.,TRBV12-3/TRBV12-4,few,TGTGCCAGCAGTCTCCACCTGGGCGGATACTACAATGAGCAGTTCTTC,CASSLHLGGYYNEQFF
TRBJ2-3,.,TRBV4-1,.,TGCGCCAGCAGCCAAGGGGTGCAGTACACAGATACGCAGTATTTT,CASSQGVQYTDTQYF
TRBJ2-3,TRBD2,TRBV12-3/TRBV12-4,few,TGTGCCAGCTCAGCGGGGATCGGAGTGGAGATCACAGATACGCAGTATTTT,CASSAGIGVEITDTQYF
TRBJ1-2,.,TRBV15,.,TGTGCCACCAGCAGAGAAGGAAGTTACATCCCGAGCTATGGCTACACCTTC,CATSREGSYIPSYGYTF
TRBJ2-1,.,TRBV11-1,few,TGTGCCAGCAGCTTAGTCTCTGAATACAATGAGCAGTTCTTC,CASSLVSEYNEQFF
TRBJ2-7,TRBD2,TRBV12-3/TRBV12-4,few,TGTGCCAGCAGTTTATCAAGGGCGGGAGGCGAGCAGTACTTC,CASSLSRAGGEQYF
TRBJ2-1,TRBD1,TRBV3-1,few,TGTGCCAGCAGCCCACCCAAGGACAGGGGGCGGGATGAGCAGTTCTTC,CASSPPKDRGRDEQFF
TRBJ1-5,.,TRBV2,.,TGTGCCAGCAGTGAAGCGGCGTCGGCCCAGCATTTT,CASSEAASAQHF
TRBJ2-5,TRBD2,TRBV5-1,few,TGCGCCAGCAGCTTTTTTCCAGCGGGGGGTCAAGAGACCCAGTACTTC,CASSFFPAGGQETQYF
TRBJ2-3,TRBD2,TRBV15,.,TGTGCCACCAGCAGAGGCGGACTAGCGGGGTCCACAGATACGCAGTATTTT,CATSRGGLAGSTDTQYF
TRBJ2-1,TRBD2,TRBV27,once,TGTGCCACCAGACTAGCGGGAGATATTAGGTCCTACAATGAGCAGTTCTTC,CATRLAGDIRSYNEQFF
TRBJ2-5,.,TRBV6-5,.,TGTGCCAGCAGTTACCGTTCCAGCGCCCTCCAAGAGACCCAGTACTTC,CASSYRSSALQETQYF
TRBJ1-2,.,TRBV5-1,few,TGCGCCAGCAGCTTGATTTGGGGACGCGGCTACACCTTC,CASSLIWGRGYTF
TRBJ2-5,TRBD1,TRBV15,.,TGTGCCACCAGCAGAGAGGACAGGGGGGAAGAGACCCAGTACTTC,CATSREDRGEETQYF
TRBJ2-3,.,TRBV7-7,.,TGTGCCAGCAGCCCAGGCGCCCGCGGGGATACGCAGTATTTT,CASSPGARGDTQYF